A single sample gave rise to the 10 T cell receptor beta chains below, sequenced in a study of CD8+ T cells in alopecia areata. cDNA serving as the sequencing template came from extracted, reverse transcribed RNA. Here immunoSEQ multiplex PCR was the method, and the copy in TCRdb shows in-frame clones only, minus some. Among 60,000 to 70,000 clones listed, about 44% were seen once. Sequencing was performed on CD8+ T cells sorted from blood, taken at week 0. These receptors were obtained from a human donor with alopecia areata.

This clone was seen ten or more times. The CDR3 coding sequence is TGTGCCTGGAGTGACCACCAAACGGGACAGGGCTACGAGCAGTACTTC. Encoded protein: CAWSDHQTGQGYEQYF. V and J are TRBV30 and TRBJ2-7, with 9 bases that match TRBD1. The ends lost 1 base at V and 3 bases at J; junction bases unmatched: 10. CDR1 GTSNPN and CDR2 SVGIG come from the germline V gene (reference sequence). CDR3 length: 16 amino acids.

The CDR3 loop is CASSLSGSSYNEQFF. In DNA, the CDR3 is TGTGCCAGCAGTTTAAGCGGGAGCTCCTACAATGAGCAGTTCTTC. V usage is TRBV27 and J usage is TRBJ2-1, with 8 bases aligning to TRBD2. V dropped 2 bases and J dropped 0; count of bases not matched to a gene: 0. The CDR3 has 15 residues. Germline V gene sequence: CDR1 MNHEY, CDR2 SMNVEV (reference sequence).

V usage is TRBV6-6 and J usage is TRBJ1-1; TRBD1 matches at 7 bases. From germline, CDR1 is MNHNY and CDR2 SVGAGI (reference sequence). This CDR3 has 13 residues. J was trimmed by 7 bases and V by 6 bases; bases with no gene match: 8. The CDR3 here is CASSHTGEGEAFF. The CDR3 coding sequence is TGTGCCAGCAGCCACACAGGGGAGGGTGAAGCTTTCTTT.

This clone turned up a few times. The chain is built from TRBV4-1 and TRBJ2-7; 8 bases agree with TRBD1. J was trimmed by 5 bases and V by 3 bases; bases with no gene match: 6. Germline CDR1 is MGHRA and CDR2 is YSYEKL. The length of the CDR3 is 14 residues. The CDR3 reads CASSHDGQGNEQYF. The DNA for the CDR3 is TGCGCCAGCAGCCATGACGGACAGGGAAACGAGCAGTACTTC.

This clone was picked up many times. The chain uses TRBV2 and TRBJ2-3; D is uncertain. Germline values: CDR1 SNHLY, CDR2 FYNNEI. V dropped 1 base and J dropped 0 bases, with 11 bases sitting between them. The CDR3 sequence is 16 residues long. The CDR3: CASSEGRTVSTDTQYF. The CDR3 nucleotides are TGTGCCAGCAGTGAAGGTCGGACGGTTAGCACAGATACGCAGTATTTT.

The V call is TRBV5-1, the J call TRBJ2-5, with TRBD1 matching 12 bases. Germline V CDR1 and CDR2: SGHRS, YFSETQ. The trim removed 6 bases at V and 4 bases at J, leaving 10 bases unmatched. The CDR3 covers 16 residues. The CDR3 nucleotides read TGCGCCAGCACCCTTGGGACAGGGGGCAGAGGAGAGACCCAGTACTTC. Translation gives CASTLGTGGRGETQYF.

V usage is TRBV29-1 and J usage is TRBJ2-5, with 8 bases aligning to TRBD2. The V segment lost 2 bases and the J segment 11 bases; nucleotides outside the gene matches: 10. Germline V gives CDR1 SQVTM, CDR2 ANQGSEA. The CDR3 consists of 13 residues. DNA of the CDR3: TGCAGCGTTGAATTAACTATCAAGCGGGAGCAGTACTTC. The encoded protein is CSVELTIKREQYF. Full variable domain (rest looked up from reference TRBV29-1 and TRBJ2-5): SAVISQKPSRDICQRGTSLTIQCQVDSQVTMMFWYRQQPGQSLTLIATANQGSEATYESGFVIDKFPISRPNLTFSTLTVSNMSPEDSSIYLCSVELTIKREQYFGPGTRLLVL.

Sample share makes this clone medium-sized. V and J are TRBV4-1 and TRBJ2-1; tentatively, D is TRBD1 or TRBD2 (5 bases each). This CDR3 has 12 amino acids. Between the trimmed V and J ends, which lost 2 bases and 10 bases, there was a span of 9 bases. Germline V lookup: CDR1 MGHRA, CDR2 YSYEKL. CDR3 sequence (DNA): TGCGCCAGCAGCCAAACCGGGACGGAGCAGTTCTTC. Protein: CASSQTGTEQFF.

This chain connects TRBV29-1 to TRBJ1-1; D gene unclear. Trimming stripped 3 bases from V and 1 base from J, with 9 bases between. The CDR3 is made up of 13 amino acids. Per germline, CDR1 SQVTM and CDR2 ANQGSEA. This chain's CDR3 is CSVEPGKNTEAFF. The CDR3 DNA is TGCAGCGTTGAGCCCGGGAAGAACACTGAAGCTTTCTTT.

This clone was detected a few times. This chain uses TRBV27 with TRBJ2-7; D possibly uses TRBD1 or TRBD2 (5 bases each). Between the trimmed V and J ends, which lost 5 bases and 5 bases, there was a span of 16 bases. This CDR3 spans 14 amino acids. CDR1 is MNHEY and CDR2 is SMNVEV in the germline V gene (reference sequence). CDR3 sequence reads: CASSLRDGENEQYF. CDR3 DNA: TGTGCCAGCAGTCTCCGGGACGGAGAGAACGAGCAGTACTTC.